A single sample gave rise to the 17 T cell receptor beta chains below, sequenced in a study of human T cells and chemical hapten exposure. The time point here: patch test 3, about 24 weeks after DPC sensitization. Regarding treatment: therapeutic diphenylcyclopropenone sensitization with weekly scalp DPC. MiXCR, run by TCRdb on the RACE reads, gives a single entry per CDR3 protein. Of about 97,000 distinct CDR3 sequences detected, 25% to 30% appear once; the ten largest clones hold 10%. This specimen consisted of whole blood, obtained in connection with sensitization to the hapten diphenylcyclopropenone (DPC). These receptors were obtained from a man aged 40-55 years with alopecia areata. Some clones in this sample may be carry-over from other donors' samples.

The V gene is TRBV12-3 or TRBV12-4, the J gene TRBJ2-3, with a tentative D call TRBD1 (6 bases). The CDR3 has 14 amino acids. V was trimmed by 4 bases and J by 6 bases, leaving 14 bases between them. The CDR3 spells CASSSSYRADTQYF. The CDR3 region has the DNA TGTGCCAGCAGTTCTTCCTACAGGGCGGATACGCAGTATTTT.

Notes on this clonotype: Without the conserved terminal phenylalanine or tryptophan, this CDR3 likely stems from a read error. The limits of the CDR3 on the DNA are not certain, so only TCRdb's listed CDR3 is given. CDR3 in amino acids: CASSEAGGVLS. J is TRBJ2-3 and V is TRBV6-1; the DNA was not used to check the table's D call, TRBD2. The germline V gene encodes CDR1 MNHNS and CDR2 SASEGT. The CDR3 adds up to 11 amino acids, both ends counted.

The V call is TRBV3-1, the J call TRBJ2-5; D is perhaps TRBD2 (5 bases). This CDR3 comprises 14 residues. Trimming shortened V by 3 bases and J by 4 bases, and 12 bases separated the two germline ends. Germline CDR1 reads LGHDT; CDR2 reads YNNKEL (reference sequence). The CDR3 reads CASSQVASRETQYF. The CDR3, as DNA: TGTGCCAGCAGCCAGGTGGCTAGCAGAGAGACCCAGTACTTC.

The genes are TRBV2 and TRBJ2-1, with 7 bases fitting TRBD1. V gave up 8 bases and J gave up 3 bases; unmatched junction bases: 4. Germline lookup yields CDR1 SNHLY and CDR2 FYNNEI. The CDR3 contains 13 residues. CDR3 sequence reads: CASGTEIYNEQFF. The DNA of the CDR3 is TGTGCCAGCGGGACAGAGATCTACAATGAGCAGTTCTTC.

The chain has TRBV20-1 and TRBJ1-5; unclear D gene. Per the germline V gene, CDR1 is DFQATT and CDR2 is SNEGSKA (reference sequence). The CDR3 has 15 amino acids. The ends were cut back, 0 bases at V and 1 base at J, with 10 bases in the middle. For the CDR3, the DNA is TGCAGTGCTAGAGATGGTCAGGCGAGCAATCAGCCCCAGCATTTT. Translation: CSARDGQASNQPQHF.

The genes are TRBV7-2 and TRBJ2-5; TRBD2 matches 10 bases. The germline CDR1 and CDR2 sequences are SGHTA and FQGNSA. This CDR3 is 16 amino acids long. With V trimmed by 1 base and J by 2 bases, 4 bases remained unmatched. The CDR3 here is CASSLGSGRGQETQYF. As DNA, the CDR3 is TGTGCCAGCAGCTTAGGGAGCGGGAGGGGACAAGAGACCCAGTACTTC.

As to this clonotype: The DNA is left out, because the CDR3 cannot be placed on it with certainty; the CDR3 is given as TCRdb lists it. CDR3 residues: CASSFGRGTPYF. This rearrangement joins TRBV12-3 or TRBV12-4 to TRBJ2-7; the table's D call, TRBD1, was not checked against the DNA. The CDR3 is 12 residues long, counting both termini.

This chain joins TRBV5-4 and TRBJ1-1; TRBD1 is a possible D gene (5 bases). The CDR3 has 14 residues. Germline assignment: CDR1 SGHNT and CDR2 YYREEE (reference sequence). Trimming shortened V by 1 base and J by 2 bases, and 9 bases separated the two germline ends. CDR3 protein: CASSLIQGNTEAFF. The CDR3 bases are TGTGCCAGCAGCTTGATCCAGGGAAACACTGAAGCTTTCTTT.

V and J are TRBV4-2 and TRBJ2-7, with 10 bases fitting TRBD2. J lost 0 bases, V lost 4 bases, and 6 bases had no gene match. This CDR3 contains 16 residues. Germline V lookup: CDR1 LGHNA, CDR2 YNFKEQ. The CDR3 sequence is CASSRTSSGSSYEQYF. In DNA form, the CDR3 reads TGTGCCAGCAGCCGGACTTCTAGCGGGAGCTCCTACGAGCAGTACTTC.

Here the CDR3 reads CASSFSEGSQHF. The CDR3 DNA is TGTGCCAGCAGCTTCTCCGAAGGGTCCCAGCATTTT. The rearrangement joins TRBV7-8 to TRBJ1-5; D is ambiguous. Trimming took 3 bases from V and 11 from J, leaving 11 bases between them. Germline V CDR1 and CDR2: SGHVS, FQNEAQ. The CDR3 covers 12 residues.

The table lists this clonotype with a few counts. The rearrangement uses TRBV5-1 and TRBJ1-1; D gene uncertain. This CDR3 has 13 residues. V lost 4 bases, J lost 3 bases, and 10 bases lay in between. Germline CDR1 and CDR2: SGHRS and YFSETQ. CDR3 in amino acids: CASSLIPDTEAFF. The DNA of the CDR3 is TGCGCCAGCAGCCTCATACCCGACACTGAAGCTTTCTTT.

In the case of this clonotype: A much bigger clone sits one base away, suggesting this may be a read error. The gene calls are TRBV12-5 and TRBJ2-1; TRBD1 agrees at 8 bases. The CDR3 extends over 16 amino acids. Germline V gene data show CDR1 as LGHNT and CDR2 as FRNRAP. V was clipped by 5 bases and J by 11 bases; unmatched bases: 17. The CDR3 is CASGHETGQGSDKQFF. The CDR3 DNA reads as TGTGCTAGTGGTCACGAAACAGGACAGGGTTCTGATAAGCAGTTCTTC.

The gene calls are TRBV28 and TRBJ2-7; D is undetermined. Per germline, CDR1 MDHEN and CDR2 SYDVKM. V lost 3 bases and J 0 bases, leaving 12 bases between the germline ends. The CDR3 sequence is 15 residues long. CDR3 nucleotide sequence: TGTGCCAGCAGTTTCGGCGGAACCTCCTCCTACGAGCAGTACTTC. Its translation: CASSFGGTSSYEQYF. Combining the CDR3 with reference TRBV28 and TRBJ2-7 gives the whole variable domain DVKVTQSSRYLVKRTGEKVFLECVQDMDHENMFWYRQDPGLGLRLIYFSYDVKMKEKGDIPEGYSVSREKKERFSLILESASTNQTSMYLCASSFGGTSSYEQYFGPGTRLTVT.

The chain links TRBV5-1 to TRBJ2-3, with D uncertain. Between the trimmed V and J ends, which lost 1 base and 2 bases, there was a span of 14 bases. The CDR3 totals 16 residues. Germline V gene sequence: CDR1 SGHRS, CDR2 YFSETQ. CDR3 sequence: CASSLSARLITDTQYF. The CDR3 DNA follows: TGCGCCAGCAGCTTGTCGGCCCGGCTAATCACAGATACGCAGTATTTT.

This clonotype occurred a few times. The rearrangement links TRBV28 to TRBJ1-5; D gene ambiguous. The V end was cut by 1 base, the J end by 2 bases, with 12 bases between. This CDR3 has 16 residues. Germline CDR1 and CDR2: MDHEN and SYDVKM. The CDR3 spells CASSLSGSVGNQPQHF. CDR3 sequence (DNA): TGTGCCAGCAGTTTATCGGGCAGTGTGGGCAATCAGCCCCAGCATTTT.

The chain employs TRBV2 and TRBJ2-7, with D possibly matching TRBD2 (5 bases). CDR1 is SNHLY and CDR2 is FYNNEI in the germline V gene. This CDR3 has 11 amino acids. V lost 11 bases, J lost 2 bases, and 10 bases lay in between. The DNA of the CDR3 is TGTGCCGGTGGGAGCCCCTACGAGCAGTACTTC. Its protein is CAGGSPYEQYF.

The chain uses TRBV6-2 or TRBV6-3 and TRBJ2-2, with D perhaps matching TRBD2 (6 bases). Per the germline V gene, CDR1 is MNHEY and CDR2 is SVGEGT. V was trimmed by 3 bases and J by 5 bases, leaving 16 bases between them. The CDR3 runs to 16 residues. The CDR3 sequence is CASSYPGVVGTGELFF. Here the CDR3 DNA reads TGTGCCAGCAGTTATCCGGGAGTGGTCGGAACCGGGGAGCTGTTTTTT.